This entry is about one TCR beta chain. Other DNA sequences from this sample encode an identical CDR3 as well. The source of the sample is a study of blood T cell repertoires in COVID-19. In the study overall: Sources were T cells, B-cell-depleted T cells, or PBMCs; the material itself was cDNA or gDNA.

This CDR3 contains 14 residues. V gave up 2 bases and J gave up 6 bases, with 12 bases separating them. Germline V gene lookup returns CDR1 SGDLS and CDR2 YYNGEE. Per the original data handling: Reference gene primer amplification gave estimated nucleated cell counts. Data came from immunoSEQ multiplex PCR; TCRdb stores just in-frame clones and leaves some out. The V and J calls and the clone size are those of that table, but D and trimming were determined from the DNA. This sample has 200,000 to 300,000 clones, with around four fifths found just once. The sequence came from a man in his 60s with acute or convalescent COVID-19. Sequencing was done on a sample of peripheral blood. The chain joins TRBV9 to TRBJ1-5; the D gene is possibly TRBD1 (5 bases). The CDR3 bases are TGTGCCAGCAGCGTTGGTGGGGGGGGTCAGCCCCAGCATTTT. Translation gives CASSVGGGGQPQHF.